Sequencing of this TCR beta chain was carried out in a study of T cells after yellow fever vaccination. The wider study: Preparation used SMART-Seq v4 Ultra Low Input for the low-cell-number fractions.

Germline CDR1 reads SEHNR; CDR2 reads FQNEAQ (reference sequence). The CDR3 spans 14 residues. With 0 bases clipped from V and 5 bases from J, the junction kept 4 bases outside the gene matches. TCRdb re-called the 5' RACE reads with MiXCR, one entry per CDR3 protein. The table records over 200,000 distinct CDR3 sequences, roughly 6.2% of them present only once. This clonotype has ten or more counts. Its antigen remains unidentified. Findings and limits, study-wide: The secondary response peaked faster, at day 5 versus 15, but was weaker. Booster samples showed a return of most primary-vaccination clones (around 96% CD4, 85% to 90% CD8).

Sequencing used CD4+ T cells sorted from PBMCs, obtained on the day of the yellow fever booster vaccination. This chain joins TRBV7-9 and TRBJ2-7; TRBD1 aligns across 7 bases. The receptor comes from a man aged 25-45 years who received the YFV17D yellow fever vaccine. CDR3 sequence reads: CASSLADRAHEQYF. In DNA form, the CDR3 reads TGTGCCAGCAGCTTAGCCGACAGGGCCCACGAGCAGTACTTC.